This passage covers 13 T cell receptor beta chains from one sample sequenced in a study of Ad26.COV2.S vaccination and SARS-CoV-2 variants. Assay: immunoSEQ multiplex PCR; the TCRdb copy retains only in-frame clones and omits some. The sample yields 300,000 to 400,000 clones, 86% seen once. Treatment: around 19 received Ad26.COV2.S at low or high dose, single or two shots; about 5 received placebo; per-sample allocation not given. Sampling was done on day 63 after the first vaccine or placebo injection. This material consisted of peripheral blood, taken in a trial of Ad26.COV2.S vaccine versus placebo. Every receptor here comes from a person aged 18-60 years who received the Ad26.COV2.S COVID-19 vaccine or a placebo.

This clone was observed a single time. The CDR3 DNA follows: TGTGCCAGCAGCCAAGGGCCCGGAGGTATTGCCGAGCAGTACTTC. Its protein product is CASSQGPGGIAEQYF. V gene TRBV4-2 combines with J gene TRBJ2-7; possibly TRBD2 for D (5 bases). The CDR3 spans 15 residues. V was trimmed by 1 base and J by 6 bases, leaving 16 bases between them. The germline gives CDR1 LGHNA, CDR2 YNFKEQ.

The CDR3 protein is CASSKAQGSRGHEQFF. As DNA, the CDR3 is TGTGCCAGCAGCAAAGCGCAGGGGAGCAGGGGTCATGAGCAGTTCTTC. The V gene is TRBV21-1, the J gene TRBJ2-1; the listed D gene, TRBD1, was not tested against the DNA. TRBV21-1 is a recognized pseudogene. CDR3 length equals 16 residues.

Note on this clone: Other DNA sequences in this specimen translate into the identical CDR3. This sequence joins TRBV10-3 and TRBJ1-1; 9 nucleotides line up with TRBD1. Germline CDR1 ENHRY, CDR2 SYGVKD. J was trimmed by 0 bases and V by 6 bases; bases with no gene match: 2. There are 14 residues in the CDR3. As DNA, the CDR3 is TGTGCCATCAGCGGACAGGGGTTGAACACTGAAGCTTTCTTT. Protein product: CAISGQGLNTEAFF.

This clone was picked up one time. The CDR3 sequence: CATRRTGSVYGYTF. The CDR3 bases are TGTGCCACCAGGAGGACAGGGAGTGTCTATGGCTACACCTTC. The chain couples TRBV27 to TRBJ1-2; 8 nucleotides agree with TRBD1. CDR3 length: 14 residues. Per germline, CDR1 MNHEY and CDR2 SMNVEV (reference sequence). V shed 10 bases and J 4 bases; nucleotides not matched to a gene: 11.

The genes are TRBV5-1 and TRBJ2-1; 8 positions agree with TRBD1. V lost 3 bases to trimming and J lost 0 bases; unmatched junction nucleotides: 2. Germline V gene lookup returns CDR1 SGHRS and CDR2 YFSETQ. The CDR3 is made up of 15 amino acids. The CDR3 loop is CASSSTGGSYNEQFF. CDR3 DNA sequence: TGCGCCAGCAGCTCCACAGGGGGCTCCTACAATGAGCAGTTCTTC.

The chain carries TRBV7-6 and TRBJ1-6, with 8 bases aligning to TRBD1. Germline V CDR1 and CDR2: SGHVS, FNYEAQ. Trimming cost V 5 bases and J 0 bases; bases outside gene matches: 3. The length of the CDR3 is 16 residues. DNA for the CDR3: TGTGCCAGCAGCCCAGGGGGCCGCTCCTATAATTCACCCCTCCACTTT. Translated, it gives CASSPGGRSYNSPLHF.

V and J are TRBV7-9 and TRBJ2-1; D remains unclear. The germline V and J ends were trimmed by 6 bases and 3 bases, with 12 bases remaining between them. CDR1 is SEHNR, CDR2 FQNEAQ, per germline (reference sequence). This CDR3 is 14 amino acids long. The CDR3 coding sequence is TGTGCCAGCAGGAAAGGCGGCCTCTACAATGAGCAGTTCTTC. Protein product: CASRKGGLYNEQFF.

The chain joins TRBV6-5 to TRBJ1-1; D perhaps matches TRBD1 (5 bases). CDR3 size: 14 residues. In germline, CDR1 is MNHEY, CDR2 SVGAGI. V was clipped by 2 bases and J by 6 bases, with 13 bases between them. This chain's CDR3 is CASSYLAGGPEAFF. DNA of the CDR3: TGTGCCAGCAGTTACCTTGCGGGGGGTCCTGAAGCTTTCTTT.

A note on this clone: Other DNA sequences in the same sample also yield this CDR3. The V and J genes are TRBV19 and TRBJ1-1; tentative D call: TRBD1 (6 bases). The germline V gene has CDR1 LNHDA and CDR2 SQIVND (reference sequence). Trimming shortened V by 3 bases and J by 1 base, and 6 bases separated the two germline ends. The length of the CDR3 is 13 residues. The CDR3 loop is CASSIRGNTEAFF. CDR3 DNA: TGTGCCAGTAGTATCAGGGGGAACACTGAAGCTTTCTTT.

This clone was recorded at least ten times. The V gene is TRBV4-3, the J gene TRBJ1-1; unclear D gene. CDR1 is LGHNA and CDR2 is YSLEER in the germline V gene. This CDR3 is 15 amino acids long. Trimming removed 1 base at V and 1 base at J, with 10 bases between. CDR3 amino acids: CASSQVGSRNTEAFF. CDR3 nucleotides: TGCGCCAGCAGCCAAGTAGGTTCAAGGAACACTGAAGCTTTCTTT.

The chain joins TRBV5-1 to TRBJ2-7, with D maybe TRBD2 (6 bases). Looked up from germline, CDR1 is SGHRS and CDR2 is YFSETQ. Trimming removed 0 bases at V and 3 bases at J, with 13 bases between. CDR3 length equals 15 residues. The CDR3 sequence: CASSLGRGLLYEQYF. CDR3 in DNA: TGCGCCAGCAGCTTGGGGAGGGGACTCCTCTACGAGCAGTACTTC.

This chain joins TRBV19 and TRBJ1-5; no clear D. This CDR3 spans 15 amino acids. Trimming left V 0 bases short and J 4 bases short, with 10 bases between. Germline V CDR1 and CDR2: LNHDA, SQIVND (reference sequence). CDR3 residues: CASSIESRRNQPQHF. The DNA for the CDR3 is TGTGCCAGTAGTATAGAGTCACGCCGTAATCAGCCCCAGCATTTT.

Here the CDR3 reads CATSRGGTGTNYGYTF. The CDR3 bases are TGTGCCACCAGCAGGGGCGGGACAGGGACTAACTATGGCTACACCTTC. The chain has TRBV15 and TRBJ1-2; the match to TRBD1 covers 9 bases. Germline assignment: CDR1 LNHNV and CDR2 YYDKDF (reference sequence). This CDR3 is built from 16 residues. Trimming cost V 3 bases and J 0 bases; bases outside gene matches: 5.